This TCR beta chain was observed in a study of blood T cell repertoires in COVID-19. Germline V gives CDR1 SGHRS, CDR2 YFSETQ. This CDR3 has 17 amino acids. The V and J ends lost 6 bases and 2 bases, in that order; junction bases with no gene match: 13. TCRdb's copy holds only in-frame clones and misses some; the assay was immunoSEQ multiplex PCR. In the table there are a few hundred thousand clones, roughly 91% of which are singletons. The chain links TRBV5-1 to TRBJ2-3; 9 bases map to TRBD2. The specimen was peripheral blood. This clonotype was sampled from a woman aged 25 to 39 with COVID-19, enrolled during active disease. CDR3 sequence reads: CASKGFSGGLYTDTQYF. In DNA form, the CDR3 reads TGCGCCAGCAAAGGATTTAGCGGGGGCCTCTACACAGATACGCAGTATTTT.